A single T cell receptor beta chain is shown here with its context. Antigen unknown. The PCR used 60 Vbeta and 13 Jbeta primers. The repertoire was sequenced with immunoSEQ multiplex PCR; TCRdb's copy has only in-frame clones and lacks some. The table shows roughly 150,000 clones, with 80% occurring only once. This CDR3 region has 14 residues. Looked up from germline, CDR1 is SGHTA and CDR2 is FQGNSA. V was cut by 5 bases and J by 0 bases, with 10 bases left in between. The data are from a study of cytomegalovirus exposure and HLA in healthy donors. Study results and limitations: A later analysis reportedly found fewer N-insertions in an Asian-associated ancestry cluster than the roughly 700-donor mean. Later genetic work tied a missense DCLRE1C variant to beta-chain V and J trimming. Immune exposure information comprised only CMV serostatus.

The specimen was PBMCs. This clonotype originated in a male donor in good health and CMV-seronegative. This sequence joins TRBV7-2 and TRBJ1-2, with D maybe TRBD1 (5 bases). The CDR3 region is CASSPGGTNYGYTF. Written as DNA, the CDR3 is TGTGCCAGCAGCCCCGGGGGGACTAACTATGGCTACACCTTC.